Listed here are 21 T cell receptor beta chains from one sample, sequenced in a study of early stage breast cancer tumors. Generated by immunoSEQ multiplex PCR, the TCRdb table keeps only in-frame clones and is missing some. The sample yields approximately 54,000 clones, around 80% seen once. Sequencing was performed on blood. Receptors were obtained from a person in their 40s with breast cancer.

This clone was detected only a few times. The chain combines TRBV7-9 with TRBJ1-2; D not resolved. The V end was cut by 5 bases, the J end by 0 bases, with 7 bases between. There are 13 residues in the CDR3. Germline CDR1 reads SEHNR; CDR2 reads FQNEAQ (reference sequence). The CDR3 region has the DNA TGTGCCAGCAGCCGACCATCTAACTATGGCTACACCTTC. Amino acids: CASSRPSNYGYTF.

The rearrangement links TRBV6-5 to TRBJ1-2; D remains ambiguous. The CDR3 has 14 amino acids. Germline assignment: CDR1 MNHEY and CDR2 SVGAGI. The V end lost 5 bases, the J end lost 8 bases, and 18 bases lay between the germline ends. The DNA for the CDR3 is TGTGCCAGCAGTCCGAATCTAAGAGTGGGCGGCTACACCTTC. Its protein is CASSPNLRVGGYTF.

The chain combines TRBV18 with TRBJ1-2, with TRBD1 as a possible D gene (5 bases). Germline V gene data show CDR1 as KGHSH and CDR2 as LQKENI. The CDR3 extends over 15 amino acids. V was trimmed by 3 bases and J by 4 bases, leaving 15 bases between them. The CDR3 loop is CASSPGQNGPYGYTF. CDR3 DNA: TGTGCCAGCTCACCTGGACAAAACGGACCCTATGGCTACACCTTC.

The V call is TRBV9, the J call TRBJ2-3; TRBD2 agrees at 13 bases. Per the germline V gene, CDR1 is SGDLS and CDR2 is YYNGEE. The CDR3 is made up of 17 amino acids. V was pared by 4 bases and J by 2 bases, with 7 bases of the junction left unmatched. CDR3 sequence (DNA): TGTGCCAGCAGCTCCCGGACTAGCGGGAGACACACAGATACGCAGTATTTT. It is translated as CASSSRTSGRHTDTQYF.

The chain links TRBV7-2 to TRBJ1-1; unclear D gene. V gave up 2 bases and J gave up 1 base, with 11 bases separating them. CDR3 size: 15 residues. Per the germline V gene, CDR1 is SGHTA and CDR2 is FQGNSA. The DNA of the CDR3 is TGTGCCAGCAGCTTACTTTCCAGCCCGAACACTGAAGCTTTCTTT. Protein product: CASSLLSSPNTEAFF.

The CDR3 sequence is CASSYRAGRGTEAFF. In nucleotides, the CDR3 is TGTGCCAGCAGTTATAGAGCAGGGCGGGGAACTGAAGCTTTCTTT. This chain links TRBV6-5 with TRBJ1-1; maybe TRBD1 (5 bases). Trimming shortened V by 3 bases and J by 5 bases, and 16 bases separated the two germline ends. This CDR3 spans 15 amino acids. Looked up from germline, CDR1 is MNHEY and CDR2 is SVGAGI.

The V call is TRBV30, the J call TRBJ2-1; TRBD2 aligns across 8 bases. The junction had 4 bases not matched to a gene; V was cut back by 2 bases and J by 4 bases. Germline-derived CDR1 and CDR2 are GTSNPN and SVGIG (reference sequence). CDR3 length: 14 residues. The chain's CDR3 is CAWSTGGPYNEQFF. The CDR3 nucleotides read TGTGCCTGGAGTACGGGGGGGCCTTACAATGAGCAGTTCTTC.

The chain joins TRBV4-1 to TRBJ1-4; tentatively, D is TRBD1 (5 bases). V was cut by 0 bases and J by 10 bases, with 15 bases left in between. The CDR3 consists of 15 residues. Per germline, CDR1 MGHRA and CDR2 YSYEKL. The CDR3 DNA sequence: TGCGCCAGCAGCCAAGACGGGGGGGTCGTGGGAAAACTGTTTTTT. This codes for CASSQDGGVVGKLFF.

V is TRBV18 and J is TRBJ1-1; D is unresolved. The germline V and J ends were trimmed by 3 bases and 1 base, with 3 bases remaining between them. CDR1 and CDR2 (germline): KGHSH, LQKENI. The CDR3 covers 12 residues. CDR3 sequence (DNA): TGTGCCAGCTCACCGCCGAACACTGAAGCTTTCTTT. It translates to CASSPPNTEAFF.

The chain couples TRBV6-1 to TRBJ1-3; D possibly corresponds to TRBD1 (5 bases). V was trimmed by 6 bases and J by 0 bases, leaving 12 bases between them. This CDR3 comprises 15 residues. Looked up from germline, CDR1 is MNHNS and CDR2 is SASEGT. The CDR3 here is CASRVDRSSGNTIYF. For the CDR3, the DNA is TGTGCCAGCAGGGTCGACAGAAGCTCTGGAAACACCATATATTTT.

The V and J genes are TRBV5-1 and TRBJ1-4; TRBD1 aligns across 7 bases. This CDR3 contains 16 residues. V trimming: 4 bases; J trimming: 4 bases; junction bases outside the gene matches: 10. Per germline, CDR1 SGHRS and CDR2 YFSETQ. The CDR3 reads CASSPYTGTVNEKLFF. The CDR3 nucleotides are TGCGCCAGCAGCCCTTATACCGGGACAGTTAATGAAAAACTGTTTTTT.

This clone was detected once. A read error may account for a junction end that differs from germline. V usage is TRBV29-1 and J usage is TRBJ1-1; tentative D call: TRBD1 (5 bases). The CDR3 is 8 amino acids. Germline CDR1 is SQVTM and CDR2 is ANQGSEA. Written as DNA, the CDR3 is TGCAGCGTTCCTGGGGGAATCTTT. Amino acids: CSVPGGIF.

V and J are TRBV5-1 and TRBJ2-3; a possible D gene is TRBD2 (6 bases). Per germline, CDR1 SGHRS and CDR2 YFSETQ. The CDR3 length is 16 residues. V was pared by 0 bases and J by 1 base, with 12 bases between. In nucleotides, the CDR3 is TGCGCCAGCAGCTTGGCAGGTAGCGGCGGCACAGATACGCAGTATTTT. Its translation is CASSLAGSGGTDTQYF.

This rearrangement joins TRBV30 to TRBJ2-5; no clear D. The V gene lost 4 bases and the J gene lost 5 bases, with 14 bases spanning the gap. Per the germline V gene, CDR1 is GTSNPN and CDR2 is SVGIG (reference sequence). The CDR3 totals 13 residues. CDR3 amino acids: CAWNRPPGETQYF. For the CDR3, the DNA is TGTGCCTGGAATAGGCCACCCGGGGAGACCCAGTACTTC.

The chain couples TRBV19 to TRBJ1-1, with 8 bases that match TRBD1. J gave up 3 bases and V 4 bases, and 7 bases lay outside the gene matches. Germline CDR1 and CDR2: LNHDA and SQIVND (reference sequence). The CDR3 is 15 amino acids. The CDR3 reads CASSTGTGGDTEAFF. DNA for the CDR3: TGTGCCAGTAGTACCGGGACAGGTGGGGACACTGAAGCTTTCTTT.

This clone was observed a few times. The chain links TRBV13 to TRBJ1-1; D gene uncertain. Germline assignment: CDR1 PRHDT and CDR2 FYEKMQ (reference sequence). The germline V and J ends were trimmed by 8 bases and 0 bases, with 7 bases remaining between them. The CDR3 length is 12 residues. In nucleotides, the CDR3 is TGTGCCAGCTGTAAAATGAACACTGAAGCTTTCTTT. Its translation: CASCKMNTEAFF.

This clone has a handful of counts. This chain joins TRBV20-1 and TRBJ1-2, with 8 bases identical to TRBD1. The V segment lost 5 bases and the J segment 6 bases; nucleotides outside the gene matches: 2. The length of the CDR3 is 11 residues. Germline V gives CDR1 DFQATT, CDR2 SNEGSKA (reference sequence). Written as DNA, the CDR3 is TGCAGTGCTGGGGGACAGGATGGCTACACCTTC. Translating it yields CSAGGQDGYTF.

The chain links TRBV18 to TRBJ1-3; no firm D call. The CDR3 contains 15 residues. CDR1 is KGHSH and CDR2 is LQKENI in the germline V gene. Trimming removed 3 bases from V and 0 bases from J, with 9 bases in between. CDR3 sequence (DNA): TGTGCCAGCTCACCCGCGGGTAGCTCTGGAAACACCATATATTTT. Translating gives CASSPAGSSGNTIYF.

As regards this clone: Sequence at one end of the junction differs from germline and may be a read error. The CDR3 sequence: CASAPGGKQPQHF. DNA of the CDR3: TGTGCCAGCGCTCCAGGGGGCAAGCAGCCCCAGCATTTT. V gene TRBV7-9 combines with J gene TRBJ1-5; 8 bases are a match to TRBD1. CDR1 and CDR2 from the germline V gene are SEHNR and FQNEAQ (reference sequence). The CDR3 runs 13 residues. The entire variable domain, with the rest obtained from reference TRBV7-9 and TRBJ1-5, is as follows: DTGVSQNPRHKITKRGQNVTFRCDPISEHNRLYWYRQTLGQGPEFLTYFQNEAQLEKSRLLSDRFSAERPKGSFSTLEIQRTEQGDSAMYLCASAPGGKQPQHFGDGTRLSIL.

This clone was observed a handful of times. This chain links TRBV19 with TRBJ2-1; 8 nucleotides agree with TRBD1. CDR3 length: 15 residues. Germline V gene sequence: CDR1 LNHDA, CDR2 SQIVND (reference sequence). Trimming at V came to 6 bases and at J to 0 bases, leaving 4 bases not matched to a gene. CDR3 bases: TGTGCCAGTAGGGACAGGGCCCTCTCCTACAATGAGCAGTTCTTC. Its protein is CASRDRALSYNEQFF.

The J gene is TRBJ2-1, the V gene TRBV19; TRBD2 matches 9 bases. Trimming cost V 4 bases and J 0 bases; bases outside gene matches: 4. The length of the CDR3 is 16 residues. The germline V gene encodes CDR1 LNHDA and CDR2 SQIVND (reference sequence). The CDR3 loop reads CASSTGGRASYNEQFF. The CDR3 coding sequence is TGTGCCAGTAGTACGGGCGGGAGGGCCTCCTACAATGAGCAGTTCTTC.